Listed below are T cell receptor beta chains from one sample, sequenced in a study of T cell repertoires in cytomegalovirus infection. TCRdb passed the reads through MiXCR, listing each CDR3 protein once. In the table there are some 800,000 distinct CDR3 sequences, 25% to 30% of which are singletons. These receptors lack a known antigen. Sequencing used cultured CD8+ T cells from PBMCs, obtained from culture after CMV antigen stimulation. The receptor source for this set is a human donor in good health (CMV status not recorded). Some clones in this sample may be carry-over from other donors' samples. CDR3s include the opening cysteine and the closing phenylalanine or tryptophan. Each record gives: V gene, CDR3 protein.

TRBV24-1	CATSDLGGANQPQHF
TRBV4-1	CASSQWAQNPDTQYF
TRBV7-8	CASSSKRGGAATGGLFF
TRBV27	CASSPVTGTANTGELFF
TRBV7-5	CISVPEAPDLLPSNQPQHF
TRBV10-3	CAIPGGNTGELFF
TRBV24-1	CASGKGVVNTEAFF
TRBV5-1	CASKGGPYNEQFF
TRBV10-3	CAISESGQGSIGETQYF
TRBV7-9	CASSLGTARLF
TRBV20-1	CSARDRQGAVITEAFF
TRBV20-1	CSARGKEDHNEQFF
TRBV20-1	CSARDVQGSYNSPLHF
TRBV9	CASSVQGVRETQYF
TRBV4-1	CASSLHGGYERNTEAFF
TRBV7-6	CASSSGQGAWNTEAFF
TRBV7-9	CASSLTSGGHNEQFF
TRBV6-2/TRBV6-3	CASIPGTGHQPQHF
TRBV7-6	CASSLAQGPLAEAFF
TRBV19	CASSIGESHQPQHF
TRBV4-3	CASSPHGGMNSPLHF
TRBV25-1	CASSGRTGAYNSPLHF
TRBV6-5	CASSYAGQGFGNTEAFF
TRBV12-3/TRBV12-4	CASSYRLAGEDTQYF
TRBV6-5	CASSTRSYNEQFF
TRBV5-5	CASSPRGPTQETQYF
TRBV7-2	CASSLARGGAKTEAFF
TRBV5-4	CASSLGGRQVDEQYF
TRBV7-9	CASVGTGDPLYGYTF
TRBV5-5	CASSSDRDTDTQYF
TRBV29-1	CSEGQLSSYNEQFF
TRBV6-6	CASSYGVEQYF
TRBV6-1	CASSESKRAFF
TRBV7-4	CASSAPAGLAGVTEAFF
TRBV12-5	CASGLKPDTQYF
TRBV7-2	CASSLGAAVTEAFF
TRBV6-5	CASSPRGMKKLFF
TRBV4-1	CASSQEGISYTF
TRBV3-1	CASSQAPGLAGALTGELFF
TRBV4-1	CASSQEGSTDTQYF
TRBV6-5	CASTGGPVTGELFF
TRBV9	CASSVDSGQGGETQYF
TRBV12-3/TRBV12-4	CASSFYPPASGGLDEQFF
TRBV6-5	CASSYPPSTGGTDTQYF
TRBV12-3/TRBV12-4	CASSLSGSGNTEAFF
TRBV12-3/TRBV12-4	CASSTGVGGYTF
TRBV27	CASSFGKYTEAFF
TRBV19	CASSGGGAKSF
TRBV6-1	CASSVRVRAYNEQFF
TRBV12-3/TRBV12-4	CASSLNREKSPLHF
TRBV12-3/TRBV12-4	CASSPEEGYTEAFF
TRBV4-1	CASSPSSGLINEQFF
TRBV5-3	CASSLYGGDATEAFF
TRBV10-3	CAISDSSHTEAFF
TRBV10-2	CATRGGPTGELFF
TRBV5-4	CASSWGQDEYQETQYF
TRBV6-1	CASSEGPQHF
TRBV7-8	CASSLSHGNEQFF
TRBV5-5	CASSFQGYEQFF